The rows below give T cell receptor beta chains drawn from one sample of a study of blood T cell repertoires in COVID-19. The data were produced by immunoSEQ multiplex PCR, yet TCRdb's version contains in-frame clones alone and is incomplete. The table records fewer than 350,000 clones, around 90% of them present only once. Sequencing was done on a sample of PBMCs or T cells enriched from blood (not recorded which). The receptors stem from a woman aged 40 to 55 with acute COVID-19. CDR3s include the opening cysteine and the closing phenylalanine or tryptophan. Each record gives: clone size, D gene, V gene, J gene, CDR3 length, CDR3 DNA, CDR3 protein. A D gene is named only where the DNA matches it firmly. Expanded clones are given a class, and other clones once, few, many or no size at all.

clone_size: once; d_call: TRBD2; v_call: TRBV7-8; j_call: TRBJ2-1; cdr3_length: 18; cdr3_nt: TGTGCCAGCAGCTTAGCCGTATATACTAGCGGAGACTACAATGAGCAGTTCTTC; cdr3_aa: CASSLAVYTSGDYNEQFF
clone_size: NA; d_call: NA; v_call: TRBV4-3; j_call: TRBJ1-6; cdr3_length: 16; cdr3_nt: TGCGCCAGCAGCCGGTCCGGGACAACTTATAATTCACCCCTCCACTTT; cdr3_aa: CASSRSGTTYNSPLHF
clone_size: NA; d_call: TRBD1; v_call: TRBV3-1/TRBV3-2; j_call: TRBJ1-4; cdr3_length: 15; cdr3_nt: TGTGCCAGCAGCCAAGAGACAGGGAGAAATGAAAAACTGTTTTTT; cdr3_aa: CASSQETGRNEKLFF
clone_size: NA; d_call: NA; v_call: TRBV5-5; j_call: TRBJ2-1; cdr3_length: 15; cdr3_nt: TGTGCCAGCAGCTTCGAAGGGGGGGCATACAATGAGCAGTTCTTC; cdr3_aa: CASSFEGGAYNEQFF
clone_size: NA; d_call: NA; v_call: TRBV6-5; j_call: TRBJ1-2; cdr3_length: 13; cdr3_nt: TGTGCCAGCAATCCCCACGTAGACTATGGCTACACCTTC; cdr3_aa: CASNPHVDYGYTF
clone_size: many; d_call: TRBD1; v_call: TRBV19; j_call: TRBJ1-4; cdr3_length: 14; cdr3_nt: TGTGCCAGTAAGGGAACAGGGGGCCTCGAAAAACTGTTTTTT; cdr3_aa: CASKGTGGLEKLFF
clone_size: NA; d_call: TRBD1; v_call: TRBV3-1/TRBV3-2; j_call: TRBJ2-1; cdr3_length: 15; cdr3_nt: TGTGCCAGCAGCTCCGGGACAGGGTCAGGCAATGAGCAGTTCTTC; cdr3_aa: CASSSGTGSGNEQFF
clone_size: NA; d_call: NA; v_call: TRBV3-1/TRBV3-2; j_call: TRBJ1-3; cdr3_length: 16; cdr3_nt: TGTGCCAGCAGCCTCAGCCGAGGGTACTCTGGAAACACCATATATTTT; cdr3_aa: CASSLSRGYSGNTIYF
clone_size: NA; d_call: NA; v_call: TRBV7-2; j_call: TRBJ1-1; cdr3_length: 15; cdr3_nt: TGTGCCAGCAGCCCAGGGCTACTTACGAACACTGAAGCTTTCTTT; cdr3_aa: CASSPGLLTNTEAFF
clone_size: NA; d_call: TRBD1; v_call: TRBV28; j_call: TRBJ1-2; cdr3_length: 11; cdr3_nt: TGTGCCACCCGGACAGGGGACGGCTACACCTTC; cdr3_aa: CATRTGDGYTF
clone_size: NA; d_call: TRBD2; v_call: TRBV20-1; j_call: TRBJ2-3; cdr3_length: 15; cdr3_nt: TGCAGTGCTAGTCGGGGGACTAGCGAGCCAGATACGCAGTATTTT; cdr3_aa: CSASRGTSEPDTQYF
clone_size: NA; d_call: TRBD2; v_call: TRBV18; j_call: TRBJ2-3; cdr3_length: 18; cdr3_nt: TGTGCCAGCTCACCACCGAGGACTAGCGGACTTAGCACAGATACGCAGTATTTT; cdr3_aa: CASSPPRTSGLSTDTQYF
clone_size: NA; d_call: TRBD1; v_call: TRBV7-6; j_call: TRBJ2-7; cdr3_length: 14; cdr3_nt: TGTGCCAGCAGCAAGGGACAGGCCAGCTACGAGCAGTACTTC; cdr3_aa: CASSKGQASYEQYF
clone_size: NA; d_call: TRBD2; v_call: TRBV19; j_call: TRBJ2-1; cdr3_length: 18; cdr3_nt: TGTGCCAGTAGCGGCGGACTAGCGGGGGGCCTTTCCTACAATGAGCAGTTCTTC; cdr3_aa: CASSGGLAGGLSYNEQFF
clone_size: NA; d_call: NA; v_call: TRBV29-1; j_call: TRBJ2-7; cdr3_length: 13; cdr3_nt: TGCAGCGTTACAGGGGGGGCCTCCTACGAGCAGTACTTC; cdr3_aa: CSVTGGASYEQYF
clone_size: once; d_call: NA; v_call: TRBV4-2; j_call: TRBJ2-7; cdr3_length: 12; cdr3_nt: TGTGCCAGCAGCCAAGATAACTACGGGCAGTACTTC; cdr3_aa: CASSQDNYGQYF
clone_size: NA; d_call: NA; v_call: TRBV7-9; j_call: TRBJ2-7; cdr3_length: 15; cdr3_nt: TGTGCCAGCAGTACGGGACAAGGCCCAACCTACGAGCAGTACTTC; cdr3_aa: CASSTGQGPTYEQYF